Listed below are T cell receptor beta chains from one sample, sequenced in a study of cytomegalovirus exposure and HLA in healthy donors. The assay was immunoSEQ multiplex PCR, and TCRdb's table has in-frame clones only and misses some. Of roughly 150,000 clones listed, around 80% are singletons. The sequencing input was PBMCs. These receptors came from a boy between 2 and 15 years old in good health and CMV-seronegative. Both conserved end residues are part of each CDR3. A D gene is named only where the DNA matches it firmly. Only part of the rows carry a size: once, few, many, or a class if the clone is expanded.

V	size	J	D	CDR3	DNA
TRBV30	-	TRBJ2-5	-	CAWSGRAAGQETQYF	TGTGCCTGGAGTGGGCGGGCAGCGGGCCAAGAGACCCAGTACTTC
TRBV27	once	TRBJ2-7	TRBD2	CASSSTSGRTYEQYF	TGTGCCAGCAGTTCAACTAGCGGGCGCACCTACGAGCAGTACTTC
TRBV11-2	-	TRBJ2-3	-	CASSLMAEGPDTQYF	TGTGCCAGCAGCTTAATGGCGGAAGGCCCCGATACGCAGTATTTT
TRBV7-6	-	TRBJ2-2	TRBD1	CASSLEDRRGELFF	TGTGCCAGCAGCTTAGAGGACAGGCGCGGGGAGCTGTTTTTT
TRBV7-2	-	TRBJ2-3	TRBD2	CASSFRLALLGRTDTQYF	TGTGCCAGCAGCTTTCGACTAGCGCTTCTCGGGCGCACAGATACGCAGTATTTT
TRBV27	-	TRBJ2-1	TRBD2	CASTPWLAGGINEQFF	TGTGCCAGCACCCCTTGGCTAGCGGGAGGCATCAATGAGCAGTTCTTC
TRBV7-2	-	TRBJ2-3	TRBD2	CASSPYLAGLTDTQYF	TGTGCCAGCAGCCCGTACCTAGCGGGGCTCACAGATACGCAGTATTTT
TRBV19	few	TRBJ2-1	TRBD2	CASSIIAGGPYNEQFF	TGTGCCAGTAGTATCATTGCGGGAGGGCCCTACAATGAGCAGTTCTTC
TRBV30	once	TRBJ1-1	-	CAWSKRGNTEAFF	TGTGCCTGGAGTAAGCGGGGGAACACTGAAGCTTTCTTT
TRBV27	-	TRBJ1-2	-	CASSSQGNIFYGYTF	TGTGCCAGCAGTTCCCAGGGTAACATTTTCTATGGCTACACCTTC
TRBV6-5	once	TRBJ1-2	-	CASSFTGNYGYTF	TGTGCCAGCAGTTTCACAGGGAACTATGGCTACACCTTC
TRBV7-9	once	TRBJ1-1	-	CASSSGQYTEAFF	TGTGCCAGCAGCTCTGGACAGTACACTGAAGCTTTCTTT
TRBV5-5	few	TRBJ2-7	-	CASSLGGASLGDEQYF	TGTGCCAGCAGCTTGGGCGGCGCTAGCCTTGGGGACGAGCAGTACTTC
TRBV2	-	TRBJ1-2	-	CASSEGGQINYGYTF	TGTGCCAGCAGTGAAGGGGGGCAGATAAACTATGGCTACACCTTC
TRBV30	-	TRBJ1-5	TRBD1	CAWSKGTGGNQPQHF	TGTGCCTGGAGCAAAGGGACAGGGGGCAATCAGCCCCAGCATTTT
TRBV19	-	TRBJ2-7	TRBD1	CASSNPSWTGTAEQYF	TGTGCCAGTAGTAACCCTTCATGGACAGGGACGGCCGAGCAGTACTTC
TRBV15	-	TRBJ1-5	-	CATSRDGRRDSNQPQHF	TGTGCCACCAGCAGAGACGGGAGGAGGGACAGCAATCAGCCCCAGCATTTT
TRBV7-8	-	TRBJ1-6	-	CASSLGRGRSDSPLHF	TGTGCCAGCAGCTTGGGCAGGGGTCGGAGCGATTCACCCCTCCACTTT
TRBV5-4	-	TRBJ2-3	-	CASGIGWGPSTDTQYF	TGTGCCAGCGGGATTGGGTGGGGGCCGAGCACAGATACGCAGTATTTT
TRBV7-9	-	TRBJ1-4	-	CASSLGAGWDEKLFF	TGTGCCAGCAGCTTAGGCGCAGGGTGGGATGAAAAACTGTTTTTT
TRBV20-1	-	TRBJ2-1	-	CSAIAANEQFF	TGCAGTGCTATTGCGGCCAATGAGCAGTTCTTC
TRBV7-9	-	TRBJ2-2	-	CASSLRGDRTNTGELFF	TGTGCCAGCAGCTTACGGGGGGACAGGACGAACACCGGGGAGCTGTTTTTT
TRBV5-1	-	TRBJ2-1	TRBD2	CASSLAGGDGGNEQFF	TGCGCCAGCAGCTTAGCGGGGGGGGATGGCGGCAATGAGCAGTTCTTC
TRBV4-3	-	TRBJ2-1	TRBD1	CASSQSDRGTGWGRRINEQFF	TGCGCCAGCAGCCAGAGCGATAGGGGGACAGGGTGGGGAAGGAGAATTAACGAGCAGTTCTTC
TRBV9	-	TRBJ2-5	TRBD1	CASSVAAFSDRAPETQYF	TGTGCCAGCAGCGTAGCTGCATTTTCGGACAGGGCACCAGAGACCCAGTACTTC
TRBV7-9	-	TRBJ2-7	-	CASSLDKGGSYEQYF	TGTGCCAGCAGCTTAGATAAAGGAGGCTCCTACGAGCAGTACTTC
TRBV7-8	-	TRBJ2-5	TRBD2	CASSFVGLAGQETQYF	TGTGCCAGCAGCTTTGTGGGACTAGCGGGACAAGAGACCCAGTACTTC
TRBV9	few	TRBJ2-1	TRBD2	CASSPTSGGYNEQFF	TGTGCCAGCAGCCCGACTAGCGGGGGCTACAATGAGCAGTTCTTC
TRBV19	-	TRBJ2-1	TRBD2	CASSIPGGAGGSYNEQFF	TGTGCCAGTAGTATCCCCGGTGGGGCGGGGGGCTCCTACAATGAGCAGTTCTTC
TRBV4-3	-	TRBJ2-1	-	CASSQEGRPHNEQFF	TGCGCCAGCAGCCAGGAGGGCAGACCCCACAATGAGCAGTTCTTC
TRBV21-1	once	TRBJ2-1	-	CASSATGMGEQFF	TGTGCCAGCAGCGCGACAGGTATGGGTGAGCAGTTCTTC
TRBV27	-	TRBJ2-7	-	CASSLTGSYEQYF	TGTGCCAGCAGTTTAACAGGGTCCTACGAGCAGTACTTC
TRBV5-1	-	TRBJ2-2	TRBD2	CASSPLAGGPGELFF	TGCGCCAGCAGCCCATTAGCGGGGGGGCCCGGGGAGCTGTTTTTT